The next 14 T cell receptor beta chains were all read from a single sample in a study of cytomegalovirus exposure and HLA in healthy donors (dated by TCRdb to the late 2010s). The library was generated by the immunoSEQ multiplex PCR assay. The multiplex PCR relied on a mix of 60 forward primers for TCR Vbeta segments and 13 reverse primers for TCR Jbeta segments. Drawn from immuneACCESS, this table holds only the in-frame rearrangements with V and J called that TCRdb kept. Clones are partly lost; checked studies trace under half to an unresolved V gene and leave the rest unexplained. The sample table records about 170,000 clones; roughly 70% of these occur just once. Less than 1.6% of the sample is held by the ten biggest clonotypes. Source material: PBMCs. These receptors all come from a girl aged 5 to 17 in good health and CMV-seronegative.

J is TRBJ2-3 and V is TRBV9, with a tentative D call TRBD2 (7 bases). Germline CDR1 SGDLS, CDR2 YYNGEE. The CDR3 has 14 amino acids. Between the trimmed V and J ends, which lost 4 bases and 8 bases, there was a span of 17 bases. The CDR3 DNA is TGTGCCAGCAGCCGAGGCGGGGGCGACGGTACGCAGTATTTT. As protein: CASSRGGGDGTQYF. Based on the CDR3 plus reference TRBV9 and TRBJ2-3, the full variable domain is DSGVTQTPKHLITATGQRVTLRCSPRSGDLSVYWYQQSLDQGLQFLIQYYNGEERAKGNILERFSAQQFPDLHSELNLSSLELGDSALYFCASSRGGGDGTQYFGPGTRLTVL.

CDR3: CASSRGTGIYEQYF. The CDR3 nucleotides read TGTGCCAGCAGCCGAGGGACAGGGATCTACGAGCAGTACTTC. The rearrangement joins TRBV5-6 to TRBJ2-7; the match to TRBD1 covers 9 bases. CDR3 length: 14 amino acids. V lost 4 bases, J lost 3 bases, and 5 bases stayed unmatched. Germline V CDR1 and CDR2: SGHDT, YYEEEE.

J is TRBJ1-1 and V is TRBV25-1; D might be TRBD1 (6 bases). The CDR3 has 14 residues. Germline values: CDR1 MGHDK, CDR2 SYGVNS. V was shortened by 4 bases and J by 5 bases, with 14 bases between the two germline ends. CDR3 loop: CASSAFRGKTEAFF. The CDR3 DNA is TGTGCCAGCAGTGCCTTCAGGGGTAAGACTGAAGCTTTCTTT.

This clone was counted once. This sequence joins TRBV7-6 and TRBJ2-7; TRBD1 agrees at 9 bases. V lost 5 bases to trimming and J lost 4 bases; unmatched junction nucleotides: 9. The CDR3 has 15 residues. The germline V gene has CDR1 SGHVS and CDR2 FNYEAQ. This chain's CDR3 is CASSPTTGTGYEQYF. Here the CDR3 DNA reads TGTGCCAGCAGCCCCACCACCGGGACAGGGTACGAGCAGTACTTC. Full variable domain (outside the CDR3, taken from reference TRBV7-6 and TRBJ2-7): GAGVSQSPRYKVTKRGQDVALRCDPISGHVSLYWYRQALGQGPEFLTYFNYEAQQDKSGLPNDRFSAERPEGSISTLTIQRTEQRDSAMYRCASSPTTGTGYEQYFGPGTRLTVT.

Only a few counts were recorded for this clone. The chain recombines TRBV14 with TRBJ1-4; D ambiguous. CDR1 is SGHDN, CDR2 FVKESK, per germline. The CDR3 contains 15 residues. The V end was cut by 1 base, the J end by 6 bases, with 12 bases between. The chain's CDR3 is CASSQVAGLYEKLFF. The CDR3 nucleotides read TGTGCCAGCAGCCAAGTGGCGGGCCTCTATGAAAAACTGTTTTTT.

The chain joins TRBV2 to TRBJ2-5, with 7 bases matching TRBD1. The CDR3 covers 14 residues. J gave up 0 bases and V 8 bases, and 6 bases lay outside the gene matches. Germline assignment: CDR1 SNHLY and CDR2 FYNNEI. Here the CDR3 reads CASQDRSYQETQYF. CDR3 coding DNA: TGTGCCAGCCAGGACAGGTCCTACCAAGAGACCCAGTACTTC.

This chain links TRBV28 with TRBJ1-2, with a tentative D call TRBD1 (5 bases). CDR3 length equals 13 residues. V was pared by 2 bases and J by 8 bases, with 12 bases between. Germline lookup yields CDR1 MDHEN and CDR2 SYDVKM. The CDR3 spells CASSLIGAWGYTF. The CDR3 coding sequence is TGTGCCAGCAGTTTAATAGGGGCCTGGGGCTACACCTTC.

The chain combines TRBV5-8 with TRBJ2-5; a possible D gene is TRBD1 (6 bases). V lost 1 base and J lost 5, with 9 bases in between. Germline V gene lookup returns CDR1 SGHTS and CDR2 YDEGEE. This CDR3 spans 13 amino acids. CDR3 coding DNA: TGTGCCAGCAGCTTGACAGGGTACGAGACCCAGTACTTC. Translating gives CASSLTGYETQYF.

This clone was detected only a few times. The chain joins TRBV10-3 to TRBJ2-1, with a possible D match to TRBD2 (5 bases). The CDR3 is 15 residues long. Trimming removed 1 base from V and 10 bases from J, with 17 bases in between. The germline V gene encodes CDR1 ENHRY and CDR2 SYGVKD. CDR3 in DNA: TGTGCCATCAGTGAGTATGGCGGGTCGACTGGGGAGCAGTTCTTC. It is translated as CAISEYGGSTGEQFF.

The rearrangement joins TRBV18 to TRBJ1-1; D is unclear. V was trimmed by 2 bases and J by 3 bases, leaving 10 bases between them. CDR1 KGHSH and CDR2 LQKENI come from the germline V gene. The CDR3 is 14 amino acids. The CDR3 DNA reads TGTGCCAGCTCACCAGGGCAGGTGGACACTGAAGCTTTCTTT. Its protein is CASSPGQVDTEAFF.

V gene TRBV7-9 combines with J gene TRBJ2-1, with a weak D call TRBD2 (7 bases). V was shortened by 5 bases and J by 0 bases, with 17 bases between the two germline ends. This CDR3 is built from 17 residues. Per germline, CDR1 SEHNR and CDR2 FQNEAQ (reference sequence). CDR3 amino acids: CASSPGVGGASYNEQFF. The CDR3 DNA reads TGTGCCAGCAGCCCTGGGGTGGGGGGGGCCTCCTACAATGAGCAGTTCTTC.

The gene calls are TRBV5-1 and TRBJ1-1; TRBD1 matches 9 bases. This CDR3 is 15 amino acids long. In germline, CDR1 is SGHRS, CDR2 YFSETQ. V was clipped by 3 bases and J by 3 bases; unmatched bases: 6. In DNA form, the CDR3 reads TGCGCCAGCAGCTCGCTACAGGGGGCTGACACTGAAGCTTTCTTT. It specifies CASSSLQGADTEAFF.

The chain has TRBV30 and TRBJ2-7, with D maybe TRBD2 (7 bases). CDR3 length: 14 residues. Germline loops: CDR1 GTSNPN, CDR2 SVGIG (reference sequence). Deletions cut 4 bases from V and 1 base from J, with 14 bases between. CDR3 sequence: CAWNSGGPSYEQYF. CDR3 DNA sequence: TGTGCCTGGAATTCCGGGGGGCCTTCCTACGAGCAGTACTTC. The full variable domain, in which reference TRBV30 and TRBJ2-7 provide the parts outside the CDR3, is SQTIHQWPATLVQPVGSPLSLECTVEGTSNPNLYWYRQAAGRGLQLLFYSVGIGQISSEVPQNLSASRPQDRQFILSSKKLLLSDSGFYLCAWNSGGPSYEQYFGPGTRLTVT.

This clone showed up just a few times. The J gene is TRBJ2-5, the V gene TRBV7-3, with D perhaps TRBD1 (6 bases). This CDR3 is 15 amino acids long. The V gene's germline CDR1 is SGHTA and CDR2 FQGTGA. Between the trimmed V and J ends, which lost 0 bases and 0 bases, there was a span of 8 bases. CDR3 coding DNA: TGTGCCAGCAGCTTAACAGGGGGAAACCAAGAGACCCAGTACTTC. As protein: CASSLTGGNQETQYF. The full variable domain, completed using reference TRBV7-3 and TRBJ2-5, is GAGVSQTPSNKVTEKGKYVELRCDPISGHTALYWYRQSLGQGPEFLIYFQGTGAADDSGLPNDRFFAVRPEGSVSTLKIQRTERGDSAVYLCASSLTGGNQETQYFGPGTRLLVL.